This TCR beta chain is from a study of somatic mutations in cytotoxic T cells in rheumatoid arthritis. Study-wide results and caveats: Compared with age-matched healthy controls, rheumatoid arthritis patients did not differ significantly in CD8+ T-cell clonality.

Only in-frame clones appear in the TCRdb table, and some are missing; sequencing was by immunoSEQ multiplex PCR. The table records fewer than 30,000 clones, 74% of them present only once. This clone was detected a few times. The antigen is not known. The CDR3 extends over 11 amino acids. Between the trimmed V and J ends, which lost 6 bases and 0 bases, there was a span of 3 bases. Germline values: CDR1 SNHLY, CDR2 FYNNEI. The chain links TRBV2 to TRBJ2-7; no clear D. The sequencing input was CD8+ T cells sorted from blood. The clonotype was recovered from a woman between 18 and 29 years old in good health. This chain's CDR3 is CASRDSYEQYV. CDR3 nucleotide sequence: TGTGCCAGCAGGGACTCCTACGAGCAGTACGTC.